The T cell receptor (beta chain) under discussion was sequenced for a study of T-cell reconstitution after alpha-beta-depleted transplantation in children. Notes on the study in general: Some patients' high day-60 TCRbeta diversity was traced to surviving recipient T cells and thymic progenitors. Alpha-beta T cells present about two months after transplant were reported to originate from several hundred expanded graft clones. From newly produced T cells came most of the T-cell counts and diversity one year after transplant.

Construction of the TCRbeta library involved unique molecular identifiers. Each CDR3 protein is one row after TCRdb ran MiXCR on the PCR reads. Altogether fewer than 550,000 distinct CDR3 sequences are present, about 10% being singletons, with the ten largest covering roughly 2%. The germline V and J ends were trimmed by 0 bases and 4 bases, with 10 bases remaining between them. The germline V gene has CDR1 SGHRS and CDR2 YFSETQ. The CDR3 covers 14 residues. There are many counts of this clonotype. Its antigen is not known. Here the sequenced sample was PBMCs, taken before TCRalphabeta/CD19-depleted stem cell transplant. The genes are TRBV5-1 and TRBJ2-5; D is unclear. This TCR came from a child under 10 years old with inherited bone marrow failure, due to receive a stem cell transplant. The CDR3 spells CASSLETAGETQYF. The CDR3 nucleotides are TGCGCCAGCAGCTTGGAAACGGCAGGAGAGACCCAGTACTTC.